This T cell receptor beta chain is from a study of cytomegalovirus exposure and HLA in healthy donors. Study background: It was reported in a later analysis that the roughly 120 validation repertoires used the same platform as the approximately 600 first-cohort repertoires. Regarding the study as a whole: The classifier, whose performance was assessed in both the original and validation cohorts, reportedly diagnosed cytomegalovirus status with high specificity and sensitivity. Three of the chains that were CMV-associated were confirmed in vitro to be specific for CMV antigens.

Germline CDR1 SNHLY, CDR2 FYNNEI. The CDR3 is 14 residues long. J lost 7 bases, V lost 5 bases, and 7 bases had no gene match. Method: immunoSEQ multiplex PCR; TCRdb's copy keeps in-frame clones and lacks some. Of about 150,000 clones listed, less than 90% were seen once; the top ten hold 2.5% to 4%. About this clone itself: The antigen is unknown.

The chain uses TRBV2 and TRBJ2-4; 8 positions match TRBD2. This clonotype originated in a woman under 30 in good health and CMV-seropositive. Sequencing used PBMCs. The CDR3 sequence: CASSLSGSPNIQYF. The CDR3 region has the DNA TGTGCCAGCAGTTTAAGCGGGAGCCCCAACATTCAGTACTTC.